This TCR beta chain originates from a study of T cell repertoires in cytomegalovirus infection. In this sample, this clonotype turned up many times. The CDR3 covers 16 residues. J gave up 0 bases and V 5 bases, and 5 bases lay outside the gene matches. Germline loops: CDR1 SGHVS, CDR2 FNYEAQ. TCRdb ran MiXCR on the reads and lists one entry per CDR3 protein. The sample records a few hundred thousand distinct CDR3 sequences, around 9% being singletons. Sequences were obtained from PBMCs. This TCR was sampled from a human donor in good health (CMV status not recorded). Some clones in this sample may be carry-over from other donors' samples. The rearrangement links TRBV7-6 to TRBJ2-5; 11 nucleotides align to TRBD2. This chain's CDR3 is CASSGTSGGNQETQYF. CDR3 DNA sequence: TGTGCCAGCAGCGGAACTAGCGGGGGAAACCAAGAGACCCAGTACTTC.